This record looks at one T cell receptor beta chain sequence and its context. Its antigen is unknown. The sample belongs to a study of monozygotic twins with inflammatory bowel disease. Notes on the study in general: Healthy co-twins had higher TCRbeta inverse Simpson diversity than their IBD twins. A single strong clonotype or signal linked to IBD was not supported.

TCRalpha and TCRbeta cDNA was put through two nested PCRs of approximately 17 and 9 cycles. From its re-call of the 5' RACE reads, TCRdb lists each CDR3 protein once, without DNA. This sample's table reports fewer than 550,000 distinct CDR3 sequences. The CDR3 runs to 19 residues. Per the germline V gene, CDR1 is LNHDA and CDR2 is SQIVND (reference sequence). The V gene is TRBV19, the J gene TRBJ1-6; TCRdb outputs TRBD1, but without DNA this stays unchecked. The material sequenced was blood. This TCR derives from a human donor with ulcerative colitis or Crohn's disease, or a healthy co-twin of an affected twin (not recorded which). The CDR3 here is CASSTLPSHATGGYSPLHF.